This T cell receptor (beta chain) was documented in a study of blood T cell repertoires in COVID-19. Study at large: Acute and convalescent COVID-19 samples came from the United States, Italy and Spain. The analysed material was cDNA or gDNA that came from T cells, B-cell-depleted T cells, or PBMCs.

Trimming removed 5 bases at V and 4 bases at J, with 12 bases between. The V gene's germline CDR1 is MNHNS and CDR2 SASEGT. CDR3 length equals 14 residues. Per the study methods: Reference gene primer amplification yielded estimated nucleated cell counts. Sequencing was performed with immunoSEQ multiplex PCR; in TCRdb, only in-frame clones are kept and a portion is missing. For V, J and clone size, that table is used; D and trimming come from the DNA. This repertoire shows almost 95,000 clones, roughly 80% found once; its top ten account for approximately 6.5%. Sequenced input: peripheral blood. This sequence joins TRBV6-1 and TRBJ1-5; TRBD1 might be the D (6 bases). The TCR comes from a man in his 60s with acute or convalescent COVID-19. This chain's CDR3 is CASSPGTKNQPQHF. DNA for the CDR3: TGTGCCAGCAGTCCCGGGACAAAGAATCAGCCCCAGCATTTT.